What follows is one T cell receptor beta chain and its context. What it binds is unknown. The sample originates from a study of shared clonotypes between healthy human individuals. Findings and caveats of the study: It was expected that sequencing depth would affect clonotype sharing among donors. Relative to clonotypes present in all four donors, those not shared had lower generation probabilities.

The CDR3 extends over 16 amino acids. CDR1 is KGHSH, CDR2 LQKENI, per germline. Deletions cut 3 bases from V and 0 bases from J, with 12 bases between. Data came from immunoSEQ multiplex PCR; TCRdb stores just in-frame clones and leaves some out. The sample lists over a million clones; about 75% were seen once. The origin of this receptor is a man between 18 and 29 years old in good health. The chain has TRBV18 and TRBJ1-3, with D hard to call. The sample was memory CD4+ T cells sorted from blood. Specified subset: CD45RA-negative fraction. DNA of the CDR3: TGTGCCAGCTCACCGGCGGGCCTTGGCTCTGGAAACACCATATATTTT. Translated: CASSPAGLGSGNTIYF.